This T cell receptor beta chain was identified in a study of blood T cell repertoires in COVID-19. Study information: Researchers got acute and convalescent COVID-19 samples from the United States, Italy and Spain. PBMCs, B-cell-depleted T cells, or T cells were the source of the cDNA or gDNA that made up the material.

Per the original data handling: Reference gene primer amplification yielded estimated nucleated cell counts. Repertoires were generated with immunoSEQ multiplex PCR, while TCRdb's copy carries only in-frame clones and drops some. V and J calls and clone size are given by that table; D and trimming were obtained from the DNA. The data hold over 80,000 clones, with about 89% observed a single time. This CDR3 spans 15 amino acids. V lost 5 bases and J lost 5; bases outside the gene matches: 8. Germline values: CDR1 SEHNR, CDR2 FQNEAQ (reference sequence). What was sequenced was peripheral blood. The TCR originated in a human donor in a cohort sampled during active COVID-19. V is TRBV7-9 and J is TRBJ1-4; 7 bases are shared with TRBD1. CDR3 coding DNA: TGTGCCAGCAGCATAAACAGGGGAGGAAATGAAAAACTGTTTTTT. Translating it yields CASSINRGGNEKLFF.